The 8 T cell receptor beta chains given below trace back to one sample, sequenced in a study of blood T cells in healthy people across ages. Combining a sample-barcoded 5' primer with a J-beta primer mix, a second PCR ran for about 6 to 12 cycles. TCRdb fed the 5' RACE reads into MiXCR, producing one record per CDR3 protein. Found here are about 1.8 million distinct CDR3 sequences, less than 50% of them singletons; the top ten hold around 2.1%. The sample consisted of blood. The receptors come from a woman between 40 and 55 years old in good health.

The table lists this clonotype with a count of one. At one end, the junction sequence differs from germline, possibly due to a read error. V and J are TRBV15 and TRBJ2-3, with D maybe TRBD1 (6 bases). The CDR3 has 15 amino acids. Germline V gives CDR1 LNHNV, CDR2 YYDKDF (reference sequence). The CDR3 spells CATSNRQASTDTLYF. CDR3 sequence (DNA): TGTGCCACCAGCAACCGACAGGCGAGCACAGATACGCTGTATTTT.

V usage is TRBV6-6 and J usage is TRBJ2-5; D might be TRBD1 (6 bases). Germline values: CDR1 MNHNY, CDR2 SVGAGI (reference sequence). The CDR3 sequence is 16 residues long. V was pared by 2 bases and J by 0 bases, with 13 bases between. CDR3 DNA: TGTGCCAGCAGTTACCCGACAGGAGCTGACCAAGAGACCCAGTACTTC. It codes for CASSYPTGADQETQYF.

This CDR3 is CATTRDRRKLFF. In DNA form, the CDR3 reads TGTGCCACCACAAGGGACAGGAGGAAACTGTTTTTT. The V and J genes are TRBV2 and TRBJ1-4; 8 positions match TRBD1. Trimming at V came to 10 bases and at J to 11 bases, leaving 9 bases not matched to a gene. There are 12 residues in the CDR3. The germline V gene encodes CDR1 SNHLY and CDR2 FYNNEI.

This chain links TRBV24-1 with TRBJ2-1; D is ambiguous. The CDR3 contains 13 residues. The ends were cut back, 9 bases at V and 0 bases at J, with 8 bases in the middle. CDR1 is KGHDR and CDR2 is SFDVKD in the germline V gene. DNA for the CDR3: TGTGCCACCGCCCTAAGCTCCTACAATGAGCAGTTCTTC. Protein product: CATALSSYNEQFF.

This clonotype was detected only a few times. This chain joins TRBV7-9 and TRBJ2-1; D unclear. The germline V gene has CDR1 SEHNR and CDR2 FQNEAQ (reference sequence). V was cut by 1 base and J by 9 bases, with 10 bases left in between. CDR3 length: 13 amino acids. The CDR3 protein is CASSLDGLSEQFF. The CDR3 bases are TGTGCCAGCAGCTTAGATGGGCTGAGTGAGCAGTTCTTC.

The chain employs TRBV20-1 and TRBJ1-1; D might be TRBD1 (6 bases). Trimming left V 6 bases short and J 1 base short, with 15 bases between. There are 14 residues in the CDR3. Per germline, CDR1 DFQATT and CDR2 SNEGSKA (reference sequence). This chain's CDR3 is CSASGGGRNTEAFF. CDR3 nucleotides: TGCAGTGCCAGTGGAGGGGGAAGGAACACTGAAGCTTTCTTT.

The genes are TRBV6-2 or TRBV6-3 and TRBJ2-1; TRBD1 might be the D (6 bases). Germline V gene data show CDR1 as MNHEY and CDR2 as SVGEGT. CDR3 size: 15 residues. Trimming removed 1 base from V and 5 bases from J, with 12 bases in between. CDR3 sequence: CASSYWSGVNNEQFF. As DNA, the CDR3 is TGTGCCAGCAGTTACTGGTCAGGGGTCAACAATGAGCAGTTCTTC.

The chain links TRBV7-8 to TRBJ2-1; TRBD2 matches 7 bases. Germline V gene lookup returns CDR1 SGHVS and CDR2 FQNEAQ. The CDR3 sequence is 16 residues long. The J segment lost 10 bases and the V segment lost 2 bases, leaving 14 bases of the junction unmatched. The CDR3 DNA is TGTGCCAGCAGCTTATGGGAAAGACTAGCCCACGACGAGCAGTTCTTC. Translated, it gives CASSLWERLAHDEQFF.